These 25 T cell receptor beta chains originate from one sample sequenced in a study of T cells in Graves' hyperthyroidism and ophthalmopathy. The source material, RNA transcripts, was used to amplify TCR beta CDR3 regions. The HTBI primer set was used in a first-round RT-PCR of the TCR CDR3. One entry per CDR3 protein results from TCRdb running MiXCR on the multiplex PCR reads. This table holds about 290,000 distinct CDR3 sequences, roughly 13% found once. The sequencing sample was made of blood. These receptors originate from a woman in her thirties or forties with Graves' hyperthyroidism.

This clonotype was seen many times. The V and J genes are TRBV15 and TRBJ2-7; 7 nucleotides line up with TRBD2. V was clipped by 4 bases and J by 5 bases; unmatched bases: 5. This CDR3 contains 13 residues. CDR1 and CDR2 (germline): LNHNV, YYDKDF (reference sequence). CDR3 region: CATSTAGRNEQYF. The CDR3 bases are TGTGCCACCAGCACAGCCGGGAGGAACGAGCAGTACTTC.

This clonotype was found many times. The chain uses TRBV27 and TRBJ2-1; D gene ambiguous. The V gene lost 3 bases and the J gene lost 5 bases, with 8 bases spanning the gap. Germline assignment: CDR1 MNHEY and CDR2 SMNVEV (reference sequence). The CDR3 is made up of 13 amino acids. In nucleotides, the CDR3 is TGTGCCAGCAGTTTCCGTATCCACAATGAGCAGTTCTTC. Protein: CASSFRIHNEQFF.

Concerning this clonotype: This may come from a read error, since a much larger clone is one base off. This is likely a read error, given that the CDR3 carries no conserved phenylalanine or tryptophan at its end. The chain joins TRBV7-2 to TRBJ2-1; D is unresolved. Germline-derived CDR1 and CDR2 are SGHTA and FQGNSA. V was pared by 2 bases and J by 4 bases, with 9 bases between. The CDR3 is made up of 14 amino acids. In nucleotides, the CDR3 is TGTGCCAGCAGCTTACATGCGTCGTACAATGAGCAGTTCGTC. Translated: CASSLHASYNEQFV.

This clonotype has at least ten counts. The J gene is TRBJ2-7, the V gene TRBV20-1; D may match TRBD1 or TRBD2 (5 bases each). Looked up from germline, CDR1 is DFQATT and CDR2 is SNEGSKA (reference sequence). The length of the CDR3 is 12 residues. V dropped 0 bases and J dropped 8 bases, with 11 bases sitting between them. CDR3 DNA sequence: TGCAGTGCTAGAGATGCCCCGGGACAGCAGTACTTC. Its protein product is CSARDAPGQQYF.

This chain joins TRBV7-9 and TRBJ2-6, with D perhaps TRBD1 (6 bases). Germline V lookup: CDR1 SEHNR, CDR2 FQNEAQ (reference sequence). The germline V and J ends were trimmed by 4 bases and 5 bases, with 18 bases remaining between them. The CDR3 has 17 residues. As DNA, the CDR3 is TGTGCCAGCAGCTGGGGCAGGGGTTTTCTCTGGGCCAACGTCCTGACTTTC. This gives the protein CASSWGRGFLWANVLTF.

This clonotype was found many times. The genes are TRBV7-3 and TRBJ2-3; 7 nucleotides agree with TRBD1. The J segment lost 2 bases and the V segment lost 2 bases, leaving 4 bases of the junction unmatched. The CDR3 contains 15 residues. Germline V lookup: CDR1 SGHTA, CDR2 FQGTGA. CDR3 DNA sequence: TGTGCCAGCAGCTTAGGGACAGCCCTCACAGATACGCAGTATTTT. Protein: CASSLGTALTDTQYF.

This clonotype has more than one count but fewer than ten. This chain links TRBV6-1 with TRBJ2-7; possibly TRBD1 for D (6 bases). The germline V gene has CDR1 MNHNS and CDR2 SASEGT. Trimming cost V 5 bases and J 1 base, with 9 bases left between them. The length of the CDR3 is 13 residues. The CDR3 protein is CASSRDKSYEQYF. CDR3 DNA sequence: TGTGCCAGCAGTCGGGACAAATCCTACGAGCAGTACTTC.

The chain links TRBV11-2 to TRBJ1-1, with D perhaps matching TRBD1 (5 bases). V shed 1 base and J shed 5 bases, with 8 bases lying between them. In germline, CDR1 is SGHAT, CDR2 FQNNGV. CDR3 length equals 13 residues. The CDR3 is CASSLATGTEAFF. In DNA form, the CDR3 reads TGTGCCAGCAGCTTAGCCACAGGTACTGAAGCTTTCTTT.

There are many counts of this clonotype. CDR3 loop: CASSFSLAGSYEQYF. The CDR3 DNA follows: TGTGCCAGCAGCTTTTCCCTAGCGGGCTCCTACGAGCAGTACTTC. The rearrangement links TRBV7-2 to TRBJ2-7; 8 nucleotides line up with TRBD2. Germline CDR1 SGHTA, CDR2 FQGNSA. The CDR3 consists of 15 residues. V was pared by 3 bases and J by 0 bases, with 4 bases of the junction left unmatched.

This sequence joins TRBV6-1 and TRBJ2-5, with unresolved D. V dropped 6 bases and J dropped 5 bases, with 16 bases sitting between them. The CDR3 length is 14 residues. In germline, CDR1 is MNHNS, CDR2 SASEGT. CDR3 DNA sequence: TGTGCCAGCAGGCCCGCCGGGCTGGAGGAGACCCAGTACTTC. This gives the protein CASRPAGLEETQYF.

This clonotype showed up many times. V is TRBV28 and J is TRBJ2-7, with D tentatively TRBD2 (6 bases). The germline V gene has CDR1 MDHEN and CDR2 SYDVKM. This CDR3 is 14 amino acids long. V lost 5 bases, J lost 3 bases, and 14 bases lay in between. CDR3 protein: CASSDRELDYEQYF. DNA of the CDR3: TGTGCCAGCAGTGACCGGGAGTTAGACTACGAGCAGTACTTC.

This clonotype was recorded at least ten times. The rearrangement joins TRBV7-8 to TRBJ2-3; perhaps TRBD2 as D (6 bases). V was shortened by 5 bases and J by 2 bases, with 17 bases between the two germline ends. Germline CDR1 and CDR2: SGHVS and FQNEAQ. This CDR3 has 16 amino acids. The CDR3, as DNA: TGTGCCAGCAGCCGTCGGGACCGGGGGTCCACAGATACGCAGTATTTT. Amino acid sequence: CASSRRDRGSTDTQYF.

This clonotype was counted many times. The chain recombines TRBV2 with TRBJ2-5; a possible D gene is TRBD2 (6 bases). The germline gives CDR1 SNHLY, CDR2 FYNNEI. This CDR3 is built from 12 residues. CDR3 residues: CASSRGRETQYF. Written as DNA, the CDR3 is TGTGCTAGCTCTCGGGGGAGAGAGACCCAGTACTTC. The entire variable domain, with the rest obtained from reference TRBV2 and TRBJ2-5, is as follows: EPEVTQTPSHQVTQMGQEVILRCVPISNHLYFYWYRQILGQKVEFLVSFYNNEISEKSEIFDDQFSVERPDGSNFTLKIRSTKLEDSAMYFCASSRGRETQYFGPGTRLLVL.

This clonotype came up many times. J is TRBJ1-3 and V is TRBV5-1; weak D call: TRBD1 (5 bases). The CDR3 consists of 16 residues. In germline, CDR1 is SGHRS, CDR2 YFSETQ. Trimming cost V 0 bases and J 4 bases, with 14 bases left between them. DNA of the CDR3: TGCGCCAGCAGCTTGGGAAGTGGGGGATCCGGAAACACCATATATTTT. Translated: CASSLGSGGSGNTIYF.

Concerning this clonotype itself: This could be a read error, since a much larger clone is one nucleotide away. The rearrangement uses TRBV20-1 and TRBJ2-1; 9 nucleotides agree with TRBD2. The DNA end is more similar to TRBJ2-7, so the J call may be wrong. CDR3 length: 16 residues. Germline V gene data show CDR1 as DFQATT and CDR2 as SNEGSKA (reference sequence). This chain's CDR3 is CSARGASGNLYNEQYF. In DNA form, the CDR3 reads TGCAGTGCTAGAGGGGCTAGCGGGAACTTATACAATGAGCAGTACTTC.

This clonotype appeared many times. The chain has TRBV30 and TRBJ1-1; maybe TRBD1 (6 bases). V shed 1 base and J shed 5 bases, with 17 bases lying between them. The germline gives CDR1 GTSNPN, CDR2 SVGIG (reference sequence). The CDR3 totals 15 residues. The CDR3 here is CAWSGGTGFETEAFF. The CDR3 region has the DNA TGTGCCTGGAGTGGGGGCACAGGGTTTGAGACTGAAGCTTTCTTT.

The table lists this clonotype with many counts. In nucleotides, the CDR3 is TGTGCCAGCAGCCGAGGGGGAAAGAACACTGAAGCTTTCTTT. It codes for CASSRGGKNTEAFF. The chain is built from TRBV7-3 and TRBJ1-1; perhaps TRBD1 as D (6 bases). The CDR3 is 14 residues long. With 5 bases removed from V and 1 base from J, the gap between germline ends came to 11 bases. Germline V gene sequence: CDR1 SGHTA, CDR2 FQGTGA. Using reference TRBV7-3 and TRBJ1-1 for the parts outside the CDR3, the full variable domain is GAGVSQTPSNKVTEKGKYVELRCDPISGHTALYWYRQSLGQGPEFLIYFQGTGAADDSGLPNDRFFAVRPEGSVSTLKIQRTERGDSAVYLCASSRGGKNTEAFFGQGTRLTVV.

This clonotype occurred a few times. The rearrangement joins TRBV19 to TRBJ2-3, with no clear D. Trimming stripped 6 bases from V and 0 bases from J, with 13 bases between. This CDR3 is 15 amino acids long. CDR1 and CDR2 from the germline V gene are LNHDA and SQIVND (reference sequence). The CDR3 spells CASSINPWSTDTQYF. DNA for the CDR3: TGTGCCAGTAGCATCAACCCTTGGAGCACAGATACGCAGTATTTT.

This clonotype was recorded at least ten times. The rearrangement joins TRBV7-2 to TRBJ1-1, with unresolved D. This CDR3 has 14 residues. V gave up 6 bases and J gave up 4 bases, with 15 bases separating them. The germline V gene encodes CDR1 SGHTA and CDR2 FQGNSA. The CDR3: CASRQTGFTTEAFF. The CDR3 DNA sequence: TGTGCCAGCAGGCAGACCGGTTTTACCACTGAAGCTTTCTTT.

At least ten counts were recorded for this clonotype. J is TRBJ2-1 and V is TRBV3-1; 10 bases fit TRBD2. The V segment lost 0 bases and the J segment 4 bases; nucleotides outside the gene matches: 3. Per germline, CDR1 LGHDT and CDR2 YNNKEL (reference sequence). This CDR3 is built from 16 residues. CDR3: CASSQDWTSGYNEQFF. CDR3 sequence (DNA): TGTGCCAGCAGCCAAGATTGGACTAGCGGTTACAATGAGCAGTTCTTC.

This clonotype came up many times. The rearrangement joins TRBV2 to TRBJ2-1; D not certain. The length of the CDR3 is 13 residues. Trimming pared 2 bases from V and 9 bases from J, leaving 11 bases between. The germline V gene has CDR1 SNHLY and CDR2 FYNNEI. The CDR3 region is CASSERSFFEQFF. The CDR3 DNA follows: TGTGCCAGCAGTGAACGCAGCTTTTTTGAGCAGTTCTTC.

This clonotype has a handful of counts. A much larger clone sits a single nucleotide away, making a read error possible. The chain couples TRBV28 to TRBJ2-1, with TRBD2 matching over 8 bases. The CDR3 covers 16 residues. Germline V lookup: CDR1 MDHEN, CDR2 SYDVKM. The CDR3 reads CASSSPREAPKDERFF. In nucleotides, the CDR3 is TGTGCCAGCAGTTCCCCGCGGGAGGCCCCAAAGGATGAGCGGTTCTTC.

The sample holds a few counts of this clonotype. The CDR3: CASNRAGRDEKLFF. CDR3 coding DNA: TGTGCCAGCAACCGCGCGGGTAGGGATGAAAAACTGTTTTTT. V gene TRBV11-3 combines with J gene TRBJ1-4; no definite D call. With 7 bases removed from V and 6 bases from J, the gap between germline ends came to 15 bases. From germline, CDR1 is SGHNT and CDR2 YENEEA. The CDR3 runs to 14 residues. The full variable domain, completed using reference TRBV11-3 and TRBJ1-4, is EAGVVQSPRYKIIEKKQPVAFWCNPISGHNTLYWYLQNLGQGPELLIRYENEEAVDDSQLPKDRFSAERLKGVDSTLKIQPAELGDSAVYLCASNRAGRDEKLFFGSGTQLSVL.

This clonotype showed up just a few times. The chain has TRBV6-1 and TRBJ2-7; 12 bases are a match to TRBD2. With 2 bases clipped from V and 1 base from J, the junction kept 6 bases outside the gene matches. The CDR3 is 17 residues long. Germline CDR1 is MNHNS and CDR2 is SASEGT. CDR3 region: CASSEFQTSGRSYEQYF. DNA for the CDR3: TGTGCCAGCAGTGAATTCCAGACTAGCGGGAGATCCTACGAGCAGTACTTC.

This clonotype was detected many times. V and J are TRBV6-6 and TRBJ2-1, with TRBD2 matching 7 bases. Unmatched junction bases numbered 5, after V lost 2 bases and J lost 10 bases. Looked up from germline, CDR1 is MNHNY and CDR2 is SVGAGI (reference sequence). The CDR3 extends over 13 amino acids. In DNA form, the CDR3 reads TGTGCCAGCAGTTACCGAATGCGGGAGGAGCAGTTCTTC. This translates into CASSYRMREEQFF.